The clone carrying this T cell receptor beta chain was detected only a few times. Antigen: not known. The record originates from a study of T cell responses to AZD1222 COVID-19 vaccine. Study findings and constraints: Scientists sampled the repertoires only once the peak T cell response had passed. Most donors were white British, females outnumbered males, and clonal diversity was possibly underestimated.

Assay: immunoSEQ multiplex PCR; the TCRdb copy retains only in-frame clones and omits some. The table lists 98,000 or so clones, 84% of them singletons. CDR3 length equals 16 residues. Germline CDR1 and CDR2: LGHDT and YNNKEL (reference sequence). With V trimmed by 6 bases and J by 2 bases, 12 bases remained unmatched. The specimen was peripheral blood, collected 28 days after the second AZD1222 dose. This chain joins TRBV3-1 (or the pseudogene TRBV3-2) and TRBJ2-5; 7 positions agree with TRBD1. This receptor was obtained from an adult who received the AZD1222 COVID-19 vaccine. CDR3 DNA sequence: TGTGCCAGCAGTCCTAACGCCGGGACAGATCAAGAGACCCAGTACTTC. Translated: CASSPNAGTDQETQYF.